The 30 T cell receptor beta chains presented below share a single source sample, sequenced in a study of blood T cell repertoires in COVID-19. Data came from immunoSEQ multiplex PCR; TCRdb stores just in-frame clones and leaves some out. This table holds 90,000 to 130,000 clones, over 80% found once. Material for sequencing was peripheral blood. These receptors were collected from a woman in her 70s with acute or convalescent COVID-19.

This clone was seen once. CDR3 DNA: TGTGCCATCAGTACTCTCGGACAGGCGAGCTACAATGAGCAGTTCTTC. It yields the protein CAISTLGQASYNEQFF. V gene TRBV10-3 combines with J gene TRBJ2-1, with 7 positions matching TRBD1. The V gene's germline CDR1 is ENHRY and CDR2 SYGVKD. The CDR3 has 16 amino acids. The trim removed 5 bases at V and 3 bases at J, leaving 10 bases unmatched.

CDR3 loop: CASRTNINTEAFF. Written as DNA, the CDR3 is TGTGCCAGCAGGACAAACATCAACACTGAAGCTTTCTTT. The chain employs TRBV12-3 or TRBV12-4 and TRBJ1-1, with unresolved D. Trimming shortened V by 6 bases and J by 2 bases, and 10 bases separated the two germline ends. This CDR3 has 13 amino acids.

The chain employs TRBV7-6 and TRBJ2-5; 9 bases align to TRBD2. J was trimmed by 0 bases and V by 1 base; bases with no gene match: 6. Germline-derived CDR1 and CDR2 are SGHVS and FNYEAQ. The CDR3 contains 17 residues. As DNA, the CDR3 is TGTGCCAGCAGCTTAGAGAGGGTAGCGGGGGACCAAGAGACCCAGTACTTC. Translation: CASSLERVAGDQETQYF.

The chain recombines TRBV19 with TRBJ2-3; D ambiguous. The CDR3 loop spans 12 amino acids. Germline lookup yields CDR1 LNHDA and CDR2 SQIVND (reference sequence). V was shortened by 5 bases and J by 6 bases, with 9 bases between the two germline ends. The CDR3: CASSWRGDTQYF. CDR3 in DNA: TGTGCCAGTAGTTGGCGAGGCGATACGCAGTATTTT.

This clone was found many times. The chain carries TRBV19 and TRBJ2-2; 7 nucleotides align to TRBD1. After removal of 9 bases from V and 0 bases from J, the junction contained 4 bases not matched to a gene. Germline assignment: CDR1 LNHDA and CDR2 SQIVND (reference sequence). This CDR3 has 14 residues. The CDR3 sequence is CASKGAANTGELFF. CDR3 DNA sequence: TGTGCCAGCAAGGGGGCAGCGAACACCGGGGAGCTGTTTTTT.

This chain joins TRBV7-2 and TRBJ2-2; TRBD1 agrees at 7 bases. With 1 base clipped from V and 4 bases from J, the junction kept 6 bases outside the gene matches. Germline V lookup: CDR1 SGHTA, CDR2 FQGNSA. The CDR3 totals 16 residues. This CDR3 reads CASSLVGDSPTGELFF. In nucleotides, the CDR3 is TGTGCCAGCAGCTTAGTGGGGGACAGCCCCACCGGGGAGCTGTTTTTT.

This clone has a single count. This sequence joins TRBV28 and TRBJ2-1, with 8 bases identical to TRBD1. The CDR3 loop spans 17 amino acids. CDR1 is MDHEN and CDR2 is SYDVKM in the germline V gene. J gave up 8 bases and V 3 bases, and 15 bases lay outside the gene matches. The chain's CDR3 is CASSFSLKIGQGDEQFF. The DNA of the CDR3 is TGTGCCAGCAGTTTTTCCCTCAAGATCGGACAGGGCGATGAGCAGTTCTTC.

V usage is TRBV5-8 and J usage is TRBJ2-7; the match to TRBD1 covers 7 bases. V was clipped by 4 bases and J by 11 bases; unmatched bases: 6. This CDR3 contains 11 residues. CDR1 is SGHTS and CDR2 is YDEGEE in the germline V gene. The CDR3, as DNA: TGTGCCAGCAGCGTGACAGGGACCAAGTACTTC. It yields the protein CASSVTGTKYF.

This sequence joins TRBV18 and TRBJ2-7; 12 positions match TRBD2. Germline CDR1 reads KGHSH; CDR2 reads LQKENI. CDR3 size: 16 residues. V trimming: 2 bases; J trimming: 7 bases; junction bases outside the gene matches: 9. CDR3 nucleotides: TGTGCCAGCTCACCAGACTTCGGACTAGCGGGGTGGGAGCAGTACTTC. It yields the protein CASSPDFGLAGWEQYF.

This clone was detected only once. The chain uses TRBV6-5 and TRBJ1-1; 9 nucleotides match TRBD1. The CDR3 extends over 13 amino acids. Per germline, CDR1 MNHEY and CDR2 SVGAGI. V lost 5 bases to trimming and J lost 4 bases; unmatched junction nucleotides: 2. CDR3 coding DNA: TGTGCCAGCAGTCTGGGACAGGGCACTGAAGCTTTCTTT. Amino acid sequence: CASSLGQGTEAFF.

This clone was detected only once. V gene TRBV5-1 combines with J gene TRBJ2-1, with 7 bases identical to TRBD2. Trimming cost V 2 bases and J 6 bases; bases outside gene matches: 11. The CDR3 totals 16 residues. CDR1 SGHRS and CDR2 YFSETQ come from the germline V gene. CDR3 amino acids: CASSLEGAGSSNEQFF. CDR3 bases: TGCGCCAGCAGCTTAGAGGGAGCGGGATCTAGCAATGAGCAGTTCTTC.

V gene TRBV2 combines with J gene TRBJ2-5, with D possibly being TRBD1 (7 bases). CDR3 length equals 15 residues. CDR1 is SNHLY, CDR2 FYNNEI, per germline. V was clipped by 3 bases and J by 5 bases, with 16 bases between them. DNA of the CDR3: TGTGCCAGCAGTGATGGCAGGGGGGAACTGGAGACCCAGTACTTC. Translating gives CASSDGRGELETQYF.

The chain carries TRBV30 and TRBJ2-1, with 10 bases fitting TRBD1. The CDR3 is 14 residues long. J lost 16 bases, V lost 7 bases, and 19 bases had no gene match. The germline gives CDR1 GTSNPN, CDR2 SVGIG (reference sequence). The CDR3 loop reads CAFKSGTGAIRPFF. The CDR3 region has the DNA TGTGCCTTTAAATCCGGGACAGGGGCCATTAGGCCATTCTTC.

This chain uses TRBV3-1 (or the pseudogene TRBV3-2) with TRBJ2-1; 9 bases are a match to TRBD1. V shed 5 bases and J 6 bases; nucleotides not matched to a gene: 8. The CDR3 is 15 residues long. Germline V lookup: CDR1 LGHDT, CDR2 YNNKEL (reference sequence). DNA for the CDR3: TGTGCCAGCAGCTGGGACAGGGTGTTTGGCAATGAGCAGTTCTTC. Protein sequence: CASSWDRVFGNEQFF.

This chain uses TRBV28 with TRBJ2-1; TRBD2 aligns across 11 bases. CDR1 and CDR2 from the germline V gene are MDHEN and SYDVKM. This CDR3 spans 16 amino acids. J lost 6 bases, V lost 5 bases, and 9 bases had no gene match. The CDR3 coding sequence is TGTGCCAGCAGTCACACTAGCGGGAGTTTACCCAATGAGCAGTTCTTC. This sequence encodes CASSHTSGSLPNEQFF.

V is TRBV6-6 and J is TRBJ2-2; no clear D gene. Between the trimmed V and J ends, which lost 6 bases and 8 bases, there was a span of 13 bases. The CDR3 has 13 amino acids. CDR1 MNHNY and CDR2 SVGAGI come from the germline V gene (reference sequence). In nucleotides, the CDR3 is TGTGCCAGCAGCCGGGTGTCTTCGGGGGAGCTGTTTTTT. Its translation: CASSRVSSGELFF.

This clone was found once. The J gene is TRBJ2-1, the V gene TRBV19; TRBD2 agrees at 8 bases. The germline V gene has CDR1 LNHDA and CDR2 SQIVND (reference sequence). Trimming removed 4 bases from V and 9 bases from J; junction bases left unmatched: 11. The CDR3 is made up of 15 amino acids. The CDR3 protein is CASSTQAGAVTEQFF. CDR3 bases: TGTGCCAGTAGTACCCAAGCGGGAGCGGTGACTGAGCAGTTCTTC.

The V call is TRBV10-2, the J call TRBJ1-1, with D uncertain. The CDR3 is made up of 14 amino acids. CDR1 WSHSY and CDR2 SAAADI come from the germline V gene. Trimming pared 7 bases from V and 1 base from J, leaving 13 bases between. CDR3 sequence reads: CASTLGASNTEAFF. The DNA for the CDR3 is TGCGCCAGCACCTTGGGAGCCTCGAACACTGAAGCTTTCTTT.

The gene calls are TRBV2 and TRBJ1-2; TRBD1 matches 8 bases. V lost 6 bases, J lost 7 bases, and 4 bases stayed unmatched. This CDR3 is built from 12 residues. Germline V gives CDR1 SNHLY, CDR2 FYNNEI. CDR3 DNA: TGTGCCAGCAGCCTACAGGGGGTTGGCTACACCTTC. It specifies CASSLQGVGYTF.

The chain has TRBV6-1 and TRBJ2-1, with D tentatively TRBD1 (5 bases). The CDR3 totals 12 residues. The V end was cut by 5 bases, the J end by 12 bases, with 14 bases between. Germline V gene data show CDR1 as MNHNS and CDR2 as SASEGT. This CDR3 is CASSTAMGRQFF. The CDR3 DNA reads as TGTGCCAGCAGTACCGCGATGGGGCGGCAGTTCTTC.

This chain joins TRBV28 and TRBJ1-4; perhaps TRBD1 as D (6 bases). The CDR3 totals 14 residues. Germline lookup yields CDR1 MDHEN and CDR2 SYDVKM. Trimming took off 6 bases at V and 4 bases at J, with 12 bases between the two ends. The CDR3 loop reads CASSLGQLNEKLFF. The CDR3 bases are TGTGCCAGCAGCCTCGGACAGCTTAATGAAAAACTGTTTTTT.

This clone was seen only once. The chain combines TRBV2 with TRBJ2-1; D is possibly TRBD1 (5 bases). The CDR3 totals 15 residues. V was shortened by 3 bases and J by 4 bases, with 13 bases between the two germline ends. Germline assignment: CDR1 SNHLY and CDR2 FYNNEI. CDR3 DNA sequence: TGTGCCAGCAGTGAGGGGCCTCCCGATTACAATGAGCAGTTCTTC. Translation: CASSEGPPDYNEQFF.

This rearrangement joins TRBV11-3 to TRBJ2-1; D gene unclear. CDR3 length: 13 amino acids. The germline gives CDR1 SGHNT, CDR2 YENEEA. The V gene lost 5 bases and the J gene lost 3 bases, with 8 bases spanning the gap. In nucleotides, the CDR3 is TGTGCCAGCAGCGCCAACTACTACAATGAGCAGTTCTTC. Residues: CASSANYYNEQFF.

The chain employs TRBV7-2 and TRBJ2-7, with TRBD2 as a possible D gene (6 bases). Germline CDR1 reads SGHTA; CDR2 reads FQGNSA. The CDR3 spans 14 residues. V lost 3 bases and J lost 3, with 12 bases in between. The CDR3 region is CASSFGTLLYEQYF. The CDR3 DNA sequence: TGTGCCAGCAGCTTCGGGACTCTACTCTACGAGCAGTACTTC. The whole variable domain, remainder taken from reference TRBV7-2 and TRBJ2-7, is GAGVSQSPSNKVTEKGKDVELRCDPISGHTALYWYRQSLGQGLEFLIYFQGNSAPDKSGLPSDRFSAERTGGSVSTLTIQRTQQEDSAVYLCASSFGTLLYEQYFGPGTRLTVT.

The chain uses TRBV5-1 and TRBJ2-3; D might be TRBD2 (7 bases). CDR1 and CDR2 from the germline V gene are SGHRS and YFSETQ. This CDR3 is built from 16 residues. V lost 0 bases and J lost 0, with 11 bases in between. CDR3 residues: CASSLEGGGSTDTQYF. The CDR3 nucleotides read TGCGCCAGCAGCTTGGAAGGCGGGGGCAGCACAGATACGCAGTATTTT. Full variable domain (rest looked up from reference TRBV5-1 and TRBJ2-3): KAGVTQTPRYLIKTRGQQVTLSCSPISGHRSVSWYQQTPGQGLQFLFEYFSETQRNKGNFPGRFSGRQFSNSRSEMNVSTLELGDSALYLCASSLEGGGSTDTQYFGPGTRLTVL.

V usage is TRBV6-5 and J usage is TRBJ2-5; D is perhaps TRBD1 (6 bases). CDR1 and CDR2 from the germline V gene are MNHEY and SVGAGI. The CDR3 totals 13 residues. Trimming removed 11 bases from V and 1 base from J, with 14 bases in between. CDR3 protein: CAVAGAPQETQYF. The CDR3 DNA is TGTGCCGTGGCAGGGGCCCCCCAAGAGACCCAGTACTTC.

The J gene is TRBJ2-1, the V gene TRBV12-3 or TRBV12-4, with a tentative D call TRBD1 (6 bases). The CDR3 is 13 amino acids. Trimming cost V 3 bases and J 8 bases, with 11 bases left between them. CDR3 nucleotides: TGTGCCAGCAGTTTTAGGGGGACGGATGAGCAGTTCTTC. Protein product: CASSFRGTDEQFF.

The chain has TRBV19 and TRBJ1-1; D is uncertain. Germline V gene data show CDR1 as LNHDA and CDR2 as SQIVND (reference sequence). Between the trimmed V and J ends, which lost 3 bases and 3 bases, there was a span of 8 bases. This CDR3 has 13 amino acids. CDR3 nucleotides: TGTGCCAGTAGTATGAACCGGGACACTGAAGCTTTCTTT. Amino acids: CASSMNRDTEAFF.

The rearrangement links TRBV2 to TRBJ2-2; TRBD1 is a possible D gene (5 bases). CDR1 and CDR2 (germline): SNHLY, FYNNEI. The CDR3 sequence is 15 residues long. Trimming shortened V by 8 bases and J by 0 bases, and 13 bases separated the two germline ends. The DNA of the CDR3 is TGTGCCAGCCGGTGGGCACAGGCGAACACCGGGGAGCTGTTTTTT. Translated, it gives CASRWAQANTGELFF. Using reference TRBV2 and TRBJ2-2 for the parts outside the CDR3, the full variable domain is EPEVTQTPSHQVTQMGQEVILRCVPISNHLYFYWYRQILGQKVEFLVSFYNNEISEKSEIFDDQFSVERPDGSNFTLKIRSTKLEDSAMYFCASRWAQANTGELFFGEGSRLTVL.

This rearrangement joins TRBV7-8 to TRBJ2-7, with D perhaps matching TRBD2 (6 bases). Per germline, CDR1 SGHVS and CDR2 FQNEAQ. The ends were cut back, 1 base at V and 0 bases at J, with 10 bases in the middle. This CDR3 spans 15 amino acids. CDR3 loop: CASSLEGGVSYEQYF. CDR3 nucleotide sequence: TGTGCCAGCAGCTTAGAGGGCGGGGTCTCCTACGAGCAGTACTTC.